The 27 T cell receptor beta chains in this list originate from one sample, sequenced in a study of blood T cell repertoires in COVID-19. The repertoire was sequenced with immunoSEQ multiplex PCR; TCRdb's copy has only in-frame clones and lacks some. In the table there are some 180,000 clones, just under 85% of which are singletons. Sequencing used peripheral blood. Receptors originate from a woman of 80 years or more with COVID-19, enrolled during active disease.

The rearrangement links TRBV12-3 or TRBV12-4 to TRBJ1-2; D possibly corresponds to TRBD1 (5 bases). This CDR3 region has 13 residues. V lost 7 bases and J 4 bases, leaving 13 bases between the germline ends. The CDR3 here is CASTLGGAYGYTF. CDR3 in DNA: TGTGCCAGCACCCTGGGAGGGGCCTATGGCTACACCTTC.

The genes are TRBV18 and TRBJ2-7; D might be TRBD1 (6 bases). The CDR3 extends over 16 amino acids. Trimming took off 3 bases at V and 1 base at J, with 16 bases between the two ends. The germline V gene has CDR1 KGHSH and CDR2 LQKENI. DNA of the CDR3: TGTGCCAGCTCACCTTTGACAGGCCTGGGGTCCTACGAGCAGTACTTC. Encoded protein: CASSPLTGLGSYEQYF.

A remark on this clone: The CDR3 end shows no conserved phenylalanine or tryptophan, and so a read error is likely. The CDR3 DNA sequence: TGTGCCATCTCTCGGGGGATGAACACTGAAGCTTTCCTT. Its translation is CAISRGMNTEAFL. The chain employs TRBV10-3 and TRBJ1-1; possibly TRBD1 for D (5 bases). Trimming took off 8 bases at V and 0 bases at J, with 10 bases between the two ends. CDR1 and CDR2 (germline): ENHRY, SYGVKD. This CDR3 is 13 amino acids long.

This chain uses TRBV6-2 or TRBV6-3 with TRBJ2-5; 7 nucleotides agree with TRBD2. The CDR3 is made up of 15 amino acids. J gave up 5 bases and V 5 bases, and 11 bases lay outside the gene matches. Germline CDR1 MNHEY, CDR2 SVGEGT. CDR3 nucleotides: TGTGCCAGCAGTCGCCAGGGAGGGATATGGGAGACCCAGTACTTC. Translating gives CASSRQGGIWETQYF.

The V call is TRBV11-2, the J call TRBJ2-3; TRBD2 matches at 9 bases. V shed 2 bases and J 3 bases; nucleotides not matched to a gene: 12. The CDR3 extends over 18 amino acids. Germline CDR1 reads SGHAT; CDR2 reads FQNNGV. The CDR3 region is CASSLFNAGGPSTDTQYF. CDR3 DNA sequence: TGTGCCAGCAGCTTATTTAACGCGGGAGGGCCCTCGACAGATACGCAGTATTTT.

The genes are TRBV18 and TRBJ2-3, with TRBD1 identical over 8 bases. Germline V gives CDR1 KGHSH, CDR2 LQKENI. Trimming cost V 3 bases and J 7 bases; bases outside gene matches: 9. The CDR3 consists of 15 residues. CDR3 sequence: CASSPNTGGPNTQYF. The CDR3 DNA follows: TGTGCCAGCTCACCCAACACAGGGGGGCCAAATACGCAGTATTTT.

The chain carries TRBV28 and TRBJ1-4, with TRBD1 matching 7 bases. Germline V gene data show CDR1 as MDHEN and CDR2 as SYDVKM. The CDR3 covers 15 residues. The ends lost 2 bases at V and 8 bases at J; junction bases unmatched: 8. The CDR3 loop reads CASSLNEGAGEKLFF. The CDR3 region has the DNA TGTGCCAGCAGTTTAAATGAGGGGGCAGGAGAAAAACTGTTTTTT.

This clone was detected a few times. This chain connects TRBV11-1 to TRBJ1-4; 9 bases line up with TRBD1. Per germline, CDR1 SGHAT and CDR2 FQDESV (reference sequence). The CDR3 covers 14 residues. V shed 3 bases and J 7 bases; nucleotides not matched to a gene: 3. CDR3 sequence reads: CASSLGQGSEKLFF. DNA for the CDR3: TGTGCCAGCAGCTTGGGACAGGGCTCTGAAAAACTGTTTTTT. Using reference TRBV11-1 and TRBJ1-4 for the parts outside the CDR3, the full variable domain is EAEVAQSPRYKITEKSQAVAFWCDPISGHATLYWYRQILGQGPELLVQFQDESVVDDSQLPKDRFSAERLKGVDSTLKIQPAELGDSAMYLCASSLGQGSEKLFFGSGTQLSVL.

The CDR3 loop reads CASSLRGRPYNEQFF. CDR3 in DNA: TGTGCCAGCAGCTTACGGGGGAGACCCTACAATGAGCAGTTCTTC. This chain links TRBV7-2 with TRBJ2-1; tentative D call: TRBD2 (6 bases). Germline loops: CDR1 SGHTA, CDR2 FQGNSA. Deletions cut 2 bases from V and 2 bases from J, with 10 bases between. This CDR3 region has 15 residues.

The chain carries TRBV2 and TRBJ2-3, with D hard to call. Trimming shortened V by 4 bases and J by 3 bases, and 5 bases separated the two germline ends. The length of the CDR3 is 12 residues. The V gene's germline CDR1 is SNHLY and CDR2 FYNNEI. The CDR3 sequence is CASSVTTDTQYF. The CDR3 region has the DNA TGTGCCAGCAGTGTAACTACAGATACGCAGTATTTT.

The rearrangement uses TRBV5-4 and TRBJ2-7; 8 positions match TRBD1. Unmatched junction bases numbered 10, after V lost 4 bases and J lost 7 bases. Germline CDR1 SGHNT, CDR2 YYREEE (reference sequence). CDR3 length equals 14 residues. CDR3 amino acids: CASSPSQGASEQYF. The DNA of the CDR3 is TGTGCCAGCAGCCCGTCTCAGGGGGCGAGTGAGCAGTACTTC.

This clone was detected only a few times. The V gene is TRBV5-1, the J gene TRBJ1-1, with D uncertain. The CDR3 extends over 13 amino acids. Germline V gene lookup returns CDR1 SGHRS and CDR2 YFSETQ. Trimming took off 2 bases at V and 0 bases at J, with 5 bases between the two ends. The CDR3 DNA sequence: TGCGCCAGCAGCTTCTATTTGAACACTGAAGCTTTCTTT. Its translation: CASSFYLNTEAFF. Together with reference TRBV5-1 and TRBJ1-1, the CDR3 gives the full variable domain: KAGVTQTPRYLIKTRGQQVTLSCSPISGHRSVSWYQQTPGQGLQFLFEYFSETQRNKGNFPGRFSGRQFSNSRSEMNVSTLELGDSALYLCASSFYLNTEAFFGQGTRLTVV.

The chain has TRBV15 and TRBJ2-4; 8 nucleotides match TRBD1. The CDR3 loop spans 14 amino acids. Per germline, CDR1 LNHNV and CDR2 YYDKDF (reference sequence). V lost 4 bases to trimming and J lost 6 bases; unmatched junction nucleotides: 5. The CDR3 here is CATSIDRGLNIQYF. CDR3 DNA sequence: TGTGCCACCAGCATCGACAGGGGTTTAAACATTCAGTACTTC.

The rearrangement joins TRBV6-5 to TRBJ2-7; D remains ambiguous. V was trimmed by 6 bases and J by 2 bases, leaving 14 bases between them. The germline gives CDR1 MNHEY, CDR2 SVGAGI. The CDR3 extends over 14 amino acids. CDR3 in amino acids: CASSATAHTYEQYF. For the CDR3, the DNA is TGTGCCAGCAGCGCTACAGCACATACCTACGAGCAGTACTTC.

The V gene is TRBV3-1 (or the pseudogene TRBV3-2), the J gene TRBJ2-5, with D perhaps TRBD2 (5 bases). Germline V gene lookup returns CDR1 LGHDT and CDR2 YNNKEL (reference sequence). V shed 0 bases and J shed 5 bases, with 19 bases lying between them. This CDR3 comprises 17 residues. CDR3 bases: TGTGCCAGCAGCCAAGAAAGGGAGAGGGTTTCAAGCGAGACCCAGTACTTC. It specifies CASSQERERVSSETQYF.

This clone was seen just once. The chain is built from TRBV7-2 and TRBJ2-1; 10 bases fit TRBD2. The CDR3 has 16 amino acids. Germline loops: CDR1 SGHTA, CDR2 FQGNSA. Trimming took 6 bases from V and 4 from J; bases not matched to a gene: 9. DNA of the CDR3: TGTGCCAGCAGAGAGCTAGCGGGGGTTCTTTACAATGAGCAGTTCTTC. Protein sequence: CASRELAGVLYNEQFF.

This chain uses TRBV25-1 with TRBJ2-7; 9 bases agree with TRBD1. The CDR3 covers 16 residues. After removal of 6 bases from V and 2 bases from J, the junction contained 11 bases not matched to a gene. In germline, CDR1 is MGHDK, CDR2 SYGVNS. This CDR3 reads CASRSTPGTGPYEQYF. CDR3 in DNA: TGTGCCAGCAGATCAACCCCCGGGACAGGGCCCTACGAGCAGTACTTC.

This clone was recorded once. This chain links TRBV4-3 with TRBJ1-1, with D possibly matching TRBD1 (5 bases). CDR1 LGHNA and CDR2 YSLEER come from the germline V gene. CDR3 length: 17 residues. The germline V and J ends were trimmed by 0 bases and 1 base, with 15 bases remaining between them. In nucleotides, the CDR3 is TGCGCCAGCAGCCAAGATCGGGGAGCGGGGGAGAACACTGAAGCTTTCTTT. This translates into CASSQDRGAGENTEAFF.

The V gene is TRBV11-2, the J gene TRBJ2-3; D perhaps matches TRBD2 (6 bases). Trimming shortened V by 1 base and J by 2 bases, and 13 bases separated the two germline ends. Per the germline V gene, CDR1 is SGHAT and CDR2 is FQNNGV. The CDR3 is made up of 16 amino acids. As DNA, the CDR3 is TGTGCCAGCAGCTTAGGGACGGGGGTAAACACAGATACGCAGTATTTT. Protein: CASSLGTGVNTDTQYF.

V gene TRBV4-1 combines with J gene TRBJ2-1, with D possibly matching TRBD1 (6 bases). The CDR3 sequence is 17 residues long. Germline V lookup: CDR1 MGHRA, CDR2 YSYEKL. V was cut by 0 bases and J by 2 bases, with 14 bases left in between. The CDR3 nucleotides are TGCGCCAGCAGCCAAGAAGGGGCAGGGGCGGCCTACAATGAGCAGTTCTTC. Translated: CASSQEGAGAAYNEQFF.

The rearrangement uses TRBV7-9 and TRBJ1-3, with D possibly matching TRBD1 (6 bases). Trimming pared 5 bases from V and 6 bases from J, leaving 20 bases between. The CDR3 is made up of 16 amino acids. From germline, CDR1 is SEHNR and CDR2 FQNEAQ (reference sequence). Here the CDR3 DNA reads TGTGCCAGCAGCCTCTCCAGGGGATGGGGTGAAAACACCATATATTTT. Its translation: CASSLSRGWGENTIYF.

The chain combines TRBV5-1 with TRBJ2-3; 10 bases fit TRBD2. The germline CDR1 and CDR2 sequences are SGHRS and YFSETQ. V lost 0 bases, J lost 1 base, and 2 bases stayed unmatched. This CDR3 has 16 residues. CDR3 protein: CASSLVGTSGTDTQYF. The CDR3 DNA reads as TGCGCCAGCAGCTTGGTGGGGACTAGCGGCACAGATACGCAGTATTTT.

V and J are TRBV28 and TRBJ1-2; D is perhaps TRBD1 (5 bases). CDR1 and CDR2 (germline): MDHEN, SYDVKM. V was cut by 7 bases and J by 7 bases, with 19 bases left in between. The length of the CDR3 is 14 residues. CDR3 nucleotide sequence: TGTGCCAGCACGGGCAGGGAGGTCGCCGGTGGCTACACCTTC. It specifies CASTGREVAGGYTF.

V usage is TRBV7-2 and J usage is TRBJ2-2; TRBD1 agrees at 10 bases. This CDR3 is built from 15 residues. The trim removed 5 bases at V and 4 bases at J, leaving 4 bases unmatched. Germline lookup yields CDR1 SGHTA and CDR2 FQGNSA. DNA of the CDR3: TGTGCCAGCAGCCCACGGACAGGGGGCACCGGGGAGCTGTTTTTT. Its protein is CASSPRTGGTGELFF.

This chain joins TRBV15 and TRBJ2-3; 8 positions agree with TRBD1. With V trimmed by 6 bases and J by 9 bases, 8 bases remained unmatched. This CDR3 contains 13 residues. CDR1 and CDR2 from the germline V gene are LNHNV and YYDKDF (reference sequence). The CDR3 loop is CATRSGDRGTQYF. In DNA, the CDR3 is TGTGCCACCAGGTCCGGCGACAGGGGAACGCAGTATTTT. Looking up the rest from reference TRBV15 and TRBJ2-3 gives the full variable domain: DAMVIQNPRYQVTQFGKPVTLSCSQTLNHNVMYWYQQKSSQAPKLLFHYYDKDFNNEADTPDNFQSRRPNTSFCFLDIRSPGLGDTAMYLCATRSGDRGTQYFGPGTRLTVL.

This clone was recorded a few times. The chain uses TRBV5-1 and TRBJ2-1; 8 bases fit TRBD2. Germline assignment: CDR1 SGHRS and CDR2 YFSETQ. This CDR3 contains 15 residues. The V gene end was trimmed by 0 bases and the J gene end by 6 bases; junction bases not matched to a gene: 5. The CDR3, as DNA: TGCGCCAGCAGCTTGGCTCTAGCGGGTATCAATGAGCAGTTCTTC. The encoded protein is CASSLALAGINEQFF.

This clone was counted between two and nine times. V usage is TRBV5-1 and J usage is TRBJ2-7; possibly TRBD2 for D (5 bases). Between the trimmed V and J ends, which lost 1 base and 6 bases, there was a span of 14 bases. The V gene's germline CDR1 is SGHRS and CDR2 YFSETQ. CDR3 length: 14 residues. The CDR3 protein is CASSLLSGLSEQYF. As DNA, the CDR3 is TGCGCCAGCAGCTTGTTGTCAGGACTGAGCGAGCAGTACTTC.